The T cell receptor beta chain described here comes from a study of T cell repertoires in cytomegalovirus infection. Broader study findings: Across the ex vivo response, the dominant clonotypes were HLA-C-restricted CMV-specific TCR beta clonotypes.

This clonotype showed up many times. As yet, its antigen is unknown. V lost 2 bases to trimming and J lost 1 base, with 9 bases between them. The germline gives CDR1 SGHTA, CDR2 FQGNSA. CDR3 length: 15 residues. TCRdb itself ran the reads through MiXCR, one entry per CDR3 protein. The sample yields more than 200,000 distinct CDR3 sequences, less than 9.5% seen once. Sequencing input: PBMCs. The receptor comes from a human donor in good health (CMV status not recorded). Some clones in this sample may be carry-over from other donors' samples. The chain is built from TRBV7-2 and TRBJ2-1; D gene ambiguous. The CDR3: CASSLRGRSYNEQFF. CDR3 nucleotides: TGTGCCAGCAGCTTAAGAGGAAGGTCCTACAATGAGCAGTTCTTC.